The T cell receptor (beta chain) described here comes from a study of T-cell reconstitution after alpha-beta-depleted transplantation in children. Unique molecular identifiers featured in how the TCRbeta library was prepared. TCRdb analysed the PCR reads with MiXCR anew, one entry per CDR3 protein. The sample carries approximately 390,000 distinct CDR3 sequences, under 13% recorded once. In its sample, this clonotype was seen many times. CDR3 size: 12 residues. Germline V CDR1 and CDR2: SGHNT, YENEEA. Trimming took off 3 bases at V and 7 bases at J, with 9 bases between the two ends. The rearrangement joins TRBV11-3 to TRBJ2-5; possible D gene TRBD2, 5 bases. This receptor was obtained from a human donor who donated a stem cell graft to a child with acute myeloid leukemia. The sample was PBMCs from the stem cell graft donor, taken from the stem cell graft. CDR3 sequence reads: CASSLTRGTQYF. CDR3 in DNA: TGTGCCAGCAGCTTGACCCGGGGGACCCAGTACTTC.